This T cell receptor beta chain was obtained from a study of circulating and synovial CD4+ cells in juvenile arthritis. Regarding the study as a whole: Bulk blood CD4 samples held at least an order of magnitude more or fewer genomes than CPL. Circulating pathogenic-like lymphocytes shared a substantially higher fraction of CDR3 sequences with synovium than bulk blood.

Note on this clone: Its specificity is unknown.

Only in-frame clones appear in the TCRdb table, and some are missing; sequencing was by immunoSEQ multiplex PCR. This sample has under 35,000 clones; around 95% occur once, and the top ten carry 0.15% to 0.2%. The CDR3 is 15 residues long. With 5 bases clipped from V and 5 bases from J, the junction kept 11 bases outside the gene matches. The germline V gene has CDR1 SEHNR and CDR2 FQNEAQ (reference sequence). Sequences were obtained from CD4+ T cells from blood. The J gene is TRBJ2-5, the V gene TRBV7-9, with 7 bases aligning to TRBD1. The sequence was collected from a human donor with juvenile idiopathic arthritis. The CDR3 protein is CASSPGQALGETQYF. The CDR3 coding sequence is TGTGCCAGCAGCCCAGGACAGGCCTTAGGGGAGACCCAGTACTTC.